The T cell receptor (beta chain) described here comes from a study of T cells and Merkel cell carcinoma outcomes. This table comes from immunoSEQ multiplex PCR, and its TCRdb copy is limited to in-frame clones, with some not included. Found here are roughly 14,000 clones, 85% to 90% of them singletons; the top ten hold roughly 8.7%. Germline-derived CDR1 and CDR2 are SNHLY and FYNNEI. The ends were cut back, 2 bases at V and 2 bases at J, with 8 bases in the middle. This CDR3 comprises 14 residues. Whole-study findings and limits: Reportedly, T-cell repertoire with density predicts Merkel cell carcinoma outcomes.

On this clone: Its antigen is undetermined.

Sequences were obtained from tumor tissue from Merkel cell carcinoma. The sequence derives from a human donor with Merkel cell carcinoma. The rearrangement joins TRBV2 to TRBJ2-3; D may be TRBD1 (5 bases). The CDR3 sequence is CASSEHRTTDTQYF. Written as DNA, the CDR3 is TGTGCCAGCAGTGAACACAGGACCACAGATACGCAGTATTTT.